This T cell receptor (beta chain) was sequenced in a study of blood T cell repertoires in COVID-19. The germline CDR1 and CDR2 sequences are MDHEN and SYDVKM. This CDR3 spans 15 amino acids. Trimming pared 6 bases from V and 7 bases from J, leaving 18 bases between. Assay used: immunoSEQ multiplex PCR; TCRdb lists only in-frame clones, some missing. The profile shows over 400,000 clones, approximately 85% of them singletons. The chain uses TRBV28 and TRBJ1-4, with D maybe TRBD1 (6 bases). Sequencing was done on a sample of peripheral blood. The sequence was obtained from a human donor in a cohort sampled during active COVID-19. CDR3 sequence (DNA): TGTGCCAGCAGATTAGGGGGGGGGCTCATTGAAAAACTGTTTTTT. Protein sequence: CASRLGGGLIEKLFF.